This TCR beta chain was observed in a study of T cell responses to AZD1222 COVID-19 vaccine. Study-wide findings and caveats: With two AZD1222 doses given, Spike-specific TCR breadth and depth both rose. After the peak T cell response, and only then, were repertoires sampled.

Repertoires were generated with immunoSEQ multiplex PCR, while TCRdb's copy carries only in-frame clones and drops some. The sample has about 150,000 clones, about nine tenths seen once. CDR1 and CDR2 (germline): SEHNR, FQNEAQ (reference sequence). The CDR3 consists of 14 residues. The germline V and J ends were trimmed by 1 base and 2 bases, with 9 bases remaining between them. About this clone itself: What it binds is not known.

This chain links TRBV7-9 with TRBJ2-7; TRBD1 might be the D (5 bases). The sequence was collected from an adult in good health. The specimen comprised peripheral blood, sampled on day 0 of AZD1222 vaccination. The CDR3 coding sequence is TGTGCCAGCAGCTTAGTGCAGGGTCCCTACGAGCAGTACTTC. Its protein is CASSLVQGPYEQYF.